This is a list of T cell receptor beta chains from one sample in a study of blood T cell repertoires in COVID-19. Clones were sequenced by immunoSEQ multiplex PCR, and TCRdb holds only the in-frame ones, with some missing. The sample has roughly 120,000 clones; 70% to 90% are singletons. The sequenced material came from peripheral blood. The source is a middle-aged man with acute or convalescent COVID-19. CDR3s include the opening cysteine and the closing phenylalanine or tryptophan. The order of the fields is J gene, clone size, CDR3 length, D gene, V gene, CDR3 protein, CDR3 DNA. D genes are given only for firm matches. Some rows mark clone size as missing; the rest say once, few, many or name a class of expanded clone.

j_call: TRBJ2-3; clone_size: NA; cdr3_length: 15; d_call: TRBD2; v_call: TRBV28; cdr3_aa: CASSSTSGITDTQYF; cdr3_nt: TGTGCCAGCAGCTCCACTAGCGGCATCACAGATACGCAGTATTTT
j_call: TRBJ2-1; clone_size: NA; cdr3_length: 14; d_call: NA; v_call: TRBV27; cdr3_aa: CASSLEQGYNEQFF; cdr3_nt: TGTGCCAGCAGTTTGGAGCAGGGGTACAATGAGCAGTTCTTC
j_call: TRBJ1-2; clone_size: few; cdr3_length: 13; d_call: NA; v_call: TRBV29-1; cdr3_aa: CSAGGGGWDGYTF; cdr3_nt: TGCAGCGCCGGAGGGGGGGGCTGGGATGGCTACACCTTC
j_call: TRBJ2-7; clone_size: NA; cdr3_length: 14; d_call: TRBD1; v_call: TRBV27; cdr3_aa: CASSSTGGQNEQYF; cdr3_nt: TGTGCCAGCAGTTCGACAGGGGGTCAGAACGAGCAGTACTTC
j_call: TRBJ1-1; clone_size: NA; cdr3_length: 17; d_call: TRBD1; v_call: TRBV19; cdr3_aa: CASIPGQGVLWGTEAFF; cdr3_nt: TGTGCCAGTATTCCAGGACAGGGGGTATTATGGGGCACTGAAGCTTTCTTT
j_call: TRBJ2-2; clone_size: NA; cdr3_length: 16; d_call: NA; v_call: TRBV9; cdr3_aa: CASSDPGRRDTGELFF; cdr3_nt: TGTGCCAGCAGCGACCCTGGGAGGAGGGACACCGGGGAGCTGTTTTTT
j_call: TRBJ1-4; clone_size: NA; cdr3_length: 14; d_call: NA; v_call: TRBV30; cdr3_aa: CAWTIGTLGEKLFF; cdr3_nt: TGTGCCTGGACCATCGGGACACTGGGTGAAAAACTGTTTTTT
j_call: TRBJ1-2; clone_size: NA; cdr3_length: 14; d_call: TRBD1; v_call: TRBV5-6; cdr3_aa: CASSSDRAADGYTF; cdr3_nt: TGTGCCAGCAGCTCTGACAGGGCCGCTGACGGCTACACCTTC
j_call: TRBJ2-3; clone_size: NA; cdr3_length: 15; d_call: NA; v_call: TRBV7-2; cdr3_aa: CASSFLAKRGDTQYF; cdr3_nt: TGTGCCAGCAGCTTTTTAGCTAAACGGGGAGATACGCAGTATTTT
j_call: TRBJ2-7; clone_size: NA; cdr3_length: 14; d_call: NA; v_call: TRBV3-1/TRBV3-2; cdr3_aa: CASSRPRPPYEQYF; cdr3_nt: TGTGCCAGCAGCCGGCCCAGGCCCCCCTACGAGCAGTACTTC
j_call: TRBJ2-3; clone_size: NA; cdr3_length: 12; d_call: NA; v_call: TRBV12-3/TRBV12-4; cdr3_aa: CASSQSPGLQYF; cdr3_nt: TGTGCCAGCAGTCAATCTCCCGGGTTACAGTATTTT